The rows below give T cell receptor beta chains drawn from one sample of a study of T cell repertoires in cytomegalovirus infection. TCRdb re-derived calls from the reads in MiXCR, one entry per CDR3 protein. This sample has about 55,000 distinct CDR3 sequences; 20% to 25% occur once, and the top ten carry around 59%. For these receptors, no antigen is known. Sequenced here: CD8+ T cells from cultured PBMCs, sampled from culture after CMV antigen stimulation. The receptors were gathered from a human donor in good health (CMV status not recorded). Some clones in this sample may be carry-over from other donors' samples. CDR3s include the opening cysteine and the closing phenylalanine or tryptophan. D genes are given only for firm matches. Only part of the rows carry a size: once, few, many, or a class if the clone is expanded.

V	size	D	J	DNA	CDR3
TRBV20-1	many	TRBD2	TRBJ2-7	TGCAGTGCTCCAAGCGGGAATTCCTACGAGCAGTACTTC	CSAPSGNSYEQYF
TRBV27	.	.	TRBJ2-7	TGTGCCAGCAGTTTACAGGGGATGGCCGACGAGCAGTACTTC	CASSLQGMADEQYF
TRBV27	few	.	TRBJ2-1	TGTGCCAGCAGTTCCCAGGAAGAAGGTGAGCAGTTCTTC	CASSSQEEGEQFF
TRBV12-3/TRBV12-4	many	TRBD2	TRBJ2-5	TGTGCCAGCAGTCCGGGGACTAGCGGGATCGGAGGAGAGACCCAGTACTTC	CASSPGTSGIGGETQYF
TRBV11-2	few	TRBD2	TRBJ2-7	TGTGCCAGCAGCTTACCCGGGGGGATCACCTACGAGCAGTACTTC	CASSLPGGITYEQYF
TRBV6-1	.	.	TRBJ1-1	TGTGCCAGCAGTGAATGGCCGGGAATGAACACTGAAGCTTTCTTT	CASSEWPGMNTEAFF
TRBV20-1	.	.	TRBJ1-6	TGCAGTGCTAAAGGACGGGAGACAGCGGACCTCCCACCCCTCCACTTT	CSAKGRETADLPPLHF
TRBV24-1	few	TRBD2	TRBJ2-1	TGTGCCACCAGTGACTCCACTAGCGCGGACAACGAGCAGTTCTTC	CATSDSTSADNEQFF
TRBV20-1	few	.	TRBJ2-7	TGCAGTGCTAGAGATGAGGCCGCTGGGCACTACGAGCAGTACTTC	CSARDEAAGHYEQYF
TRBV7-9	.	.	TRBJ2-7	TGTGCCAGCAGCAAACCCCCGGGTGAGCAGTACTTC	CASSKPPGEQYF